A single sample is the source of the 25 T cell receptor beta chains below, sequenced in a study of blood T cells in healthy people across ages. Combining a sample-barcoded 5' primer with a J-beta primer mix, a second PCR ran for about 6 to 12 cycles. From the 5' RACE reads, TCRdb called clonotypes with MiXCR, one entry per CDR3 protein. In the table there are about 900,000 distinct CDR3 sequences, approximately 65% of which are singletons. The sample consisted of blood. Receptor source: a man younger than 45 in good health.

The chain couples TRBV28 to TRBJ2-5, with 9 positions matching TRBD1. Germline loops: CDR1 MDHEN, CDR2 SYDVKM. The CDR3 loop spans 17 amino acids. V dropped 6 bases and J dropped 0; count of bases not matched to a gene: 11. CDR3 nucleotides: TGTGCCAGCAGCCTGGGACAGGGAGGGAGGTACCAAGAGACCCAGTACTTC. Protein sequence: CASSLGQGGRYQETQYF.

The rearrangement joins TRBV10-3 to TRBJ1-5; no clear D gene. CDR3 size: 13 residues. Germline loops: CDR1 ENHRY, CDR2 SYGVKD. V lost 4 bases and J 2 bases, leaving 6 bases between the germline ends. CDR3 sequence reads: CAISADRNQPQHF. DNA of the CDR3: TGTGCCATCAGTGCTGACCGCAATCAGCCCCAGCATTTT.

CDR3 sequence (DNA): TGCAGTGCTAGAGATGACCCTAGCGGGGGGCTACTTCGAGAGACCCAGTACTTC. This gives the protein CSARDDPSGGLLRETQYF. The rearrangement uses TRBV20-1 and TRBJ2-5; TRBD2 agrees at 11 bases. From germline, CDR1 is DFQATT and CDR2 SNEGSKA (reference sequence). This CDR3 has 18 amino acids. J was trimmed by 4 bases and V by 0 bases; bases with no gene match: 13.

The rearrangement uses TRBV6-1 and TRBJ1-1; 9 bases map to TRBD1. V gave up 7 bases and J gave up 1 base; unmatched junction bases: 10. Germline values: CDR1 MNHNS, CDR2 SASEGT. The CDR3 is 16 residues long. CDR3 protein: CASILRDRVGNTEAFF. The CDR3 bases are TGTGCCAGCATTCTCCGGGACAGGGTAGGGAACACTGAAGCTTTCTTT.

Here the CDR3 DNA reads TGTGCCAGCACCCCGACAGTCTCGAACACTGAAGCTTTCTTT. Translation gives CASTPTVSNTEAFF. The chain is built from TRBV2 and TRBJ1-1; D is perhaps TRBD1 (5 bases). The V gene's germline CDR1 is SNHLY and CDR2 FYNNEI. V dropped 7 bases and J dropped 1 base, with 13 bases sitting between them. The CDR3 is made up of 14 amino acids.

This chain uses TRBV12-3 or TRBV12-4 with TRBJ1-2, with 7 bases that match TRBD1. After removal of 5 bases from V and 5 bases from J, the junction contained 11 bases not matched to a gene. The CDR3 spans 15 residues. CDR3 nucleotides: TGTGCCAGCAGTCCTCCCGAGGGGGCAAGGTATGGCTACACCTTC. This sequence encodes CASSPPEGARYGYTF.

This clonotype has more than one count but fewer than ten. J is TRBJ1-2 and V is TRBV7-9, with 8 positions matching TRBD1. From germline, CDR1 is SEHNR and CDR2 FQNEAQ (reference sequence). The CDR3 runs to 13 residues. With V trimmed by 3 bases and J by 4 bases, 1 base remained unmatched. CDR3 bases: TGTGCCAGCAGCTTCGGGACAGGCTATGGCTACACCTTC. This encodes CASSFGTGYGYTF.

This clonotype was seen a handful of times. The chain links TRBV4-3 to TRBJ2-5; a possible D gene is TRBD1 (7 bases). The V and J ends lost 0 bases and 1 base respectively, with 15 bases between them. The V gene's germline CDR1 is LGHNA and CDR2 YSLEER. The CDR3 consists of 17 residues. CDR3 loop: CASSQDVQGGRQETQYF. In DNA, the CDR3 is TGCGCCAGCAGCCAAGATGTTCAGGGGGGCCGCCAAGAGACCCAGTACTTC.

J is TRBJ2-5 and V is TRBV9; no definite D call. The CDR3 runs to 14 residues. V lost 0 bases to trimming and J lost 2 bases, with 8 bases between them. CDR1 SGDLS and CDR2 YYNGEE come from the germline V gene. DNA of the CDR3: TGTGCCAGCAGCGTAGGGAATCGACAAGAGACCCAGTACTTC. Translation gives CASSVGNRQETQYF.

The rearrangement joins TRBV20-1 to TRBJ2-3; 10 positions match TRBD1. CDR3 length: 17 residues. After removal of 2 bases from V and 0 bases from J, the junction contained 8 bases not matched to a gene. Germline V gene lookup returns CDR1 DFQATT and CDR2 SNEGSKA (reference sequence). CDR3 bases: TGCAGTGCTAGAAGGGACAGGGGACTAGGTAGCACAGATACGCAGTATTTT. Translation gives CSARRDRGLGSTDTQYF.

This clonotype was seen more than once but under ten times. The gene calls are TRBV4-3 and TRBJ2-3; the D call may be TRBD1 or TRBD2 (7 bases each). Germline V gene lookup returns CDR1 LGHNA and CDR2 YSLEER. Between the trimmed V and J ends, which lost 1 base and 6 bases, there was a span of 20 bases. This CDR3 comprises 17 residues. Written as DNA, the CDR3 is TGCGCCAGCAGCCAAGCTCTGAGACCAGGGGGAGGGGATACGCAGTATTTT. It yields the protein CASSQALRPGGGDTQYF.

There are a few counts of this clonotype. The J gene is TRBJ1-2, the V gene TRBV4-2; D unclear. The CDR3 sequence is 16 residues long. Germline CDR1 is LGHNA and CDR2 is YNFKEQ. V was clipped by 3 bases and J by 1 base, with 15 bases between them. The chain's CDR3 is CASSQELSGLNYGYTF. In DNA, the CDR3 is TGTGCCAGCAGCCAGGAACTGTCAGGCCTTAACTATGGCTACACCTTC.

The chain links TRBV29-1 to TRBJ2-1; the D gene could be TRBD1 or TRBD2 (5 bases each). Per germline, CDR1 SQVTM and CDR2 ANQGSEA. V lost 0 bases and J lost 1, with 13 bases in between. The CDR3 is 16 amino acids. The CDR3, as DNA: TGCAGCGTTGAAGATCCCTGGGACCAGTCCTACAATGAGCAGTTCTTC. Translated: CSVEDPWDQSYNEQFF.

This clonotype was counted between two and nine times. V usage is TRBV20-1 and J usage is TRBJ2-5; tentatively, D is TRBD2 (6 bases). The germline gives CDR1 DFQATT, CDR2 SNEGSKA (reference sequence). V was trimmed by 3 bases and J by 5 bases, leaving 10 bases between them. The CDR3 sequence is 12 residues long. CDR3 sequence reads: CSARGRWETQYF. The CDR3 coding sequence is TGCAGTGCTAGGGGGAGGTGGGAGACCCAGTACTTC.

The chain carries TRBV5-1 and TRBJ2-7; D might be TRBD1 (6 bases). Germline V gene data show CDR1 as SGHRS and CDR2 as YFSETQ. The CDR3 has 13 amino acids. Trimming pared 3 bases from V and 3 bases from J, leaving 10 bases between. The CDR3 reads CASSSQGYYEQYF. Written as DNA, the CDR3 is TGCGCCAGCAGCTCACAGGGATACTACGAGCAGTACTTC.

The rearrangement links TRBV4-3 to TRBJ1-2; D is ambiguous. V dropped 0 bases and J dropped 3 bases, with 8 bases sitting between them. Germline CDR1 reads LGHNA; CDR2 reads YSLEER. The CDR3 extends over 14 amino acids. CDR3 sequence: CASSQEDGYYGYTF. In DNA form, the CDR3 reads TGCGCCAGCAGCCAAGAGGACGGTTACTATGGCTACACCTTC.

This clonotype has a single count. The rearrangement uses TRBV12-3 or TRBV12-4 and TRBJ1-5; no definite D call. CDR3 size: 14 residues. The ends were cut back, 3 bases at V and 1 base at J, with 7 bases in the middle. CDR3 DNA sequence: TGTGCCAGCAGTTTTCGAGAAAGCAATCAGCCCCAGCATTTT. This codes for CASSFRESNQPQHF.

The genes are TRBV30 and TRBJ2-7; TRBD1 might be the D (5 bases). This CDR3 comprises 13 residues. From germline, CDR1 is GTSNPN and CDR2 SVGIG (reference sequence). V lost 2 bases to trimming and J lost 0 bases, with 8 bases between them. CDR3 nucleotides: TGTGCCTGGAGTAGGGGCAGCTCCTACGAGCAGTACTTC. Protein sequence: CAWSRGSSYEQYF.

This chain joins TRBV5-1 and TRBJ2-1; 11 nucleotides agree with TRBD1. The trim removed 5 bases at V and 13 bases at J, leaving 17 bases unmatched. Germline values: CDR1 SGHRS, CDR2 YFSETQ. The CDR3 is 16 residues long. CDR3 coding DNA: TGCGCCAGCAGTCCCGGGACAGGGGGATCAAGGGAGACCCAGTTCTTC. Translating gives CASSPGTGGSRETQFF.

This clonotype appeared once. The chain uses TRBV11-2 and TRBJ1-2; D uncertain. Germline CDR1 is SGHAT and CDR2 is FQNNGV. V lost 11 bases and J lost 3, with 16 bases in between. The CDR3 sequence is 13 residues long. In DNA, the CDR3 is TGTGCCCGTGACGGGAGAGGATACTATGGCTACACCTTC. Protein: CARDGRGYYGYTF.

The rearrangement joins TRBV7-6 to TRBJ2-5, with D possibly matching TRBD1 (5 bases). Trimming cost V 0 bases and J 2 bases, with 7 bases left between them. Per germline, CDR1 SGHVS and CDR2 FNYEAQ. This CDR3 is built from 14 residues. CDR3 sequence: CASSLARQQETQYF. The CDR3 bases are TGTGCCAGCAGCTTAGCCCGACAGCAAGAGACCCAGTACTTC.

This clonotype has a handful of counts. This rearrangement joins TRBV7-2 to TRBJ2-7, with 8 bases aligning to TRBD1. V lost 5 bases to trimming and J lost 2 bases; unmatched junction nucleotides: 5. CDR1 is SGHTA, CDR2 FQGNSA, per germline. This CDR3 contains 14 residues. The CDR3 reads CASSARQGTYEQYF. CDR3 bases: TGTGCCAGCAGCGCTAGACAGGGGACCTACGAGCAGTACTTC.

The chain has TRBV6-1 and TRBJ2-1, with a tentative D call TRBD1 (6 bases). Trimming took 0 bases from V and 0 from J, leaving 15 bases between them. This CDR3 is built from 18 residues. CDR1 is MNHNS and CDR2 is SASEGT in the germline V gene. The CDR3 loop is CASSEAQGPISSYNEQFF. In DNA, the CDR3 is TGTGCCAGCAGTGAAGCACAGGGTCCAATCAGCTCCTACAATGAGCAGTTCTTC.

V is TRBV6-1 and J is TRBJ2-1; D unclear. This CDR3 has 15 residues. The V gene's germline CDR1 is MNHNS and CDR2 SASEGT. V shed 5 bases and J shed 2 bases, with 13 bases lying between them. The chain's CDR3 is CASSRNGLTYNEQFF. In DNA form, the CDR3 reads TGTGCCAGCAGTAGAAATGGGTTAACCTACAATGAGCAGTTCTTC.

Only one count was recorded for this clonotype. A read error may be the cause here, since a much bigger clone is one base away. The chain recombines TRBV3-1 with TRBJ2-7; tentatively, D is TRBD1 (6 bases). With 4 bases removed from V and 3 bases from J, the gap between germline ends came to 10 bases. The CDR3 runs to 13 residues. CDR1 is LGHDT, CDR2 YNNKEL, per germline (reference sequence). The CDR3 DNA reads TGTGCCAGCAGCCGGAAAGGGGGCTACGAGCAGTACTTC. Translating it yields CASSRKGGYEQYF.